This T cell receptor beta chain was obtained from a study of cytomegalovirus exposure and HLA in healthy donors (dated by TCRdb to about 2017). Study-wide context: According to a later analysis, the roughly 120 validation repertoires were produced on the same platform as the 600 to 850 repertoires of the first cohort. The study aimed to test whether signatures of past pathogen exposure could be identified by cataloging public T cell receptors. Along with the approximately 600-subject first cohort, a separate validation cohort of around 120 different subjects was used. The study combined high-throughput TCR immunosequencing, statistical association of individual TCRs with disease status, and machine learning to predict cytomegalovirus infection status.

Receptor amplification or capture employed the immunoSEQ multiplex PCR assay. The original methods were these. To diagnose cytomegalovirus status from the catalog of TCR beta chain sequences, a statistical classification framework was built. Here the immuneACCESS table is served through TCRdb, limited to in-frame sequences with V and J called. Missing clones are a known gap in these copies; in checked studies unresolved V genes cover under half, and the rest lacks a known reason. Clonal size and the V and J genes are those of that table, whereas D and trimming came from the DNA. This sample gives 150,000 to 200,000 clones in total; approximately 84% of them show up just once. The ten largest clones add up to about 7% of the sample. There are 13 amino acids in the CDR3, from cysteine to phenylalanine inclusive. The sequence is cut down to CDR3 DNA, 39 bases in frame from base 1. Between the V and J ends, shortened by 6 bases and 8 bases respectively, the junction contains 16 bases. From the germline V gene, CDR1 is MDHEN and CDR2 is SYDVKM.

What the study reported, not specific to this receptor: A few of the identified cytomegalovirus-associated TCR beta chains were confirmed in vitro to be specific for cytomegalovirus antigens. All 120 or so repertoires were used to score co-occurrence in the validation cohort in a later analysis, because that analysis had no HLA typing for the cohort. In a later analysis, TCRs clustered in the first cohort were found to also tend to co-occur in the roughly 130 validation repertoires, with approximately 93% of cluster scores above 0. Cytomegalovirus status was reported to be diagnosed by the classifier with high specificity and sensitivity in both the original and validation cohorts. Most TCR sequences were observed very rarely across donors, whereas some public TCRs were present in many individuals. The study listed 150 to 200 TCR beta chains as associated with cytomegalovirus. According to the authors, the approach could potentially be generalized to other disease states and immunological phenotypes.

The donors were included in the validation cohort of around 120 subjects, a group kept apart from the roughly 700-subject first cohort. A word on this clone: There is no known antigen for this receptor. No much larger clone exists at a distance of one base, and base qualities are not known.

The sequencing sample was made of PBMCs. This clonotype was obtained from a man aged 18-30 years in good health and CMV-seropositive. Recombination joined TRBV28 with TRBJ1-2; a confident D gene designation cannot be given. The nucleotide sequence reads TGTGCCAGCAGCCCATCGGTATCACGGGGCTACACCTTC. It is translated as CASSPSVSRGYTF.